Included here is one TCR beta chain sequence, with context. The germline gives CDR1 SGHRS, CDR2 YFSETQ. The CDR3 loop spans 15 amino acids. V lost 0 bases to trimming and J lost 3 bases, with 9 bases between them. The table came from immunoSEQ multiplex PCR; TCRdb's copy has only in-frame clones and leaves some out. The sample shows approximately 170,000 clones, roughly 88% of them seen only once. This sample is drawn from a study of blood T cell repertoires in COVID-19. This sequence joins TRBV5-1 and TRBJ1-4, with D maybe TRBD1 (6 bases). This receptor was identified in a man aged 55 to 70 who had recovered from COVID-19. The sequenced sample consisted of peripheral blood. In nucleotides, the CDR3 is TGCGCCAGCAGCTTGGCCGGGACACCTAATGAAAAACTGTTTTTT. Translation gives CASSLAGTPNEKLFF. Based on the CDR3 plus reference TRBV5-1 and TRBJ1-4, the full variable domain is KAGVTQTPRYLIKTRGQQVTLSCSPISGHRSVSWYQQTPGQGLQFLFEYFSETQRNKGNFPGRFSGRQFSNSRSEMNVSTLELGDSALYLCASSLAGTPNEKLFFGSGTQLSVL.